These 29 T cell receptor beta chains were all obtained from the same sample, sequenced in a study of T cell responses to AZD1222 COVID-19 vaccine. Generated by immunoSEQ multiplex PCR, the TCRdb table keeps only in-frame clones and is missing some. The profile shows 95,000 to 100,000 clones, about 90% of them singletons. Specimen: peripheral blood, collected on day 0 of AZD1222 vaccination. These receptors all come from an adult in good health.

The CDR3 reads CASSESGTGPHEQFF. The CDR3 DNA sequence: TGTGCCAGCAGTGAATCCGGGACAGGGCCCCATGAGCAGTTCTTC. The chain has TRBV27 and TRBJ2-1; the match to TRBD1 covers 9 bases. Trimming cost V 5 bases and J 8 bases; bases outside gene matches: 10. CDR3 length: 15 amino acids. CDR1 MNHEY and CDR2 SMNVEV come from the germline V gene (reference sequence).

The rearrangement links TRBV2 to TRBJ2-3; 10 nucleotides align to TRBD2. CDR1 is SNHLY and CDR2 is FYNNEI in the germline V gene. V gave up 5 bases and J gave up 6 bases; unmatched junction bases: 8. This CDR3 is 15 amino acids long. CDR3 DNA sequence: TGTGCCAGCAGTCACGGCCTAGCGGGAGAGGATACGCAGTATTTT. Amino acids: CASSHGLAGEDTQYF. The full variable domain, rest sourced from reference TRBV2 and TRBJ2-3, is EPEVTQTPSHQVTQMGQEVILRCVPISNHLYFYWYRQILGQKVEFLVSFYNNEISEKSEIFDDQFSVERPDGSNFTLKIRSTKLEDSAMYFCASSHGLAGEDTQYFGPGTRLTVL.

V gene TRBV19 combines with J gene TRBJ2-2; 8 nucleotides align to TRBD1. The CDR3 runs 15 residues. Germline assignment: CDR1 LNHDA and CDR2 SQIVND (reference sequence). The V gene end was trimmed by 5 bases and the J gene end by 8 bases; junction bases not matched to a gene: 10. The chain's CDR3 is CASSPRAGGEGELFF. As DNA, the CDR3 is TGTGCCAGTAGTCCTCGCGCAGGGGGCGAGGGGGAGCTGTTTTTT.

The rearrangement joins TRBV5-1 to TRBJ2-5, with TRBD2 matching 7 bases. V shed 6 bases and J 5 bases; nucleotides not matched to a gene: 7. Germline CDR1 reads SGHRS; CDR2 reads YFSETQ. The CDR3 is 13 residues long. The CDR3 loop reads CASNPVGRETQYF. Here the CDR3 DNA reads TGCGCCAGCAACCCGGTCGGGAGGGAGACCCAGTACTTC.

The genes are TRBV5-1 and TRBJ2-7; weak D call: TRBD2 (6 bases). Germline CDR1 SGHRS, CDR2 YFSETQ. Trimming stripped 4 bases from V and 4 bases from J, with 9 bases between. The length of the CDR3 is 12 residues. CDR3 amino acids: CASSQTSYEQYF. Written as DNA, the CDR3 is TGCGCCAGCAGCCAGACTAGTTACGAGCAGTACTTC.

As for this clone: In the same sample, other DNA sequences code for this CDR3. V gene TRBV20-1 combines with J gene TRBJ2-7; D possibly corresponds to TRBD2 (5 bases). Germline CDR1 is DFQATT and CDR2 is SNEGSKA (reference sequence). V dropped 0 bases and J dropped 6 bases, with 6 bases sitting between them. This CDR3 has 11 amino acids. Written as DNA, the CDR3 is TGCAGTGCTAGAGATCGGGGCGAGCAGTACTTC. Its translation: CSARDRGEQYF.

The DNA for the CDR3 is TGTGCCAGCAGCTTCGGCGGGCAGGGGAACGAAAAACTGTTTTTT. Translating it yields CASSFGGQGNEKLFF. The chain couples TRBV5-4 to TRBJ1-4; possible D gene TRBD1, 6 bases. In germline, CDR1 is SGHNT, CDR2 YYREEE (reference sequence). This CDR3 has 15 amino acids. V lost 2 bases and J lost 8, with 16 bases in between.

The CDR3 loop is CASTYNARDQPQHF. Here the CDR3 DNA reads TGTGCCAGCACATATAACGCGCGAGATCAGCCCCAGCATTTT. This chain uses TRBV25-1 with TRBJ1-5; D is unclear. The V and J ends lost 7 bases and 5 bases respectively, with 15 bases between them. CDR1 and CDR2 from the germline V gene are MGHDK and SYGVNS. This CDR3 has 14 residues.

This clone was counted once. The genes are TRBV30 and TRBJ1-1; 7 bases line up with TRBD1. V dropped 3 bases and J dropped 4; count of bases not matched to a gene: 8. Germline CDR1 is GTSNPN and CDR2 is SVGIG (reference sequence). This CDR3 spans 14 amino acids. The CDR3 nucleotides are TGTGCCTGGAGGGCAGGGGGGGCGATCACTGAAGCTTTCTTT. Translated: CAWRAGGAITEAFF.

This chain links TRBV5-6 with TRBJ1-2; 8 bases agree with TRBD1. This CDR3 has 15 amino acids. Germline V gene data show CDR1 as SGHDT and CDR2 as YYEEEE. V shed 1 base and J 8 bases; nucleotides not matched to a gene: 10. The CDR3 sequence is CASSLTWDRSLGYTF. CDR3 bases: TGTGCCAGCAGCTTGACGTGGGACAGGTCCTTGGGCTACACCTTC.

This clone appeared once. J is TRBJ1-2 and V is TRBV27; D possibly corresponds to TRBD1 (5 bases). The germline V and J ends were trimmed by 5 bases and 4 bases, with 17 bases remaining between them. Germline loops: CDR1 MNHEY, CDR2 SMNVEV (reference sequence). This CDR3 is 15 amino acids long. This CDR3 reads CASSPVRERGYGYTF. The CDR3 DNA sequence: TGTGCCAGCAGTCCCGTCAGGGAGAGGGGCTATGGCTACACCTTC.

The chain links TRBV3-1 (or the pseudogene TRBV3-2) to TRBJ2-7, with D uncertain. The CDR3 runs to 14 residues. The V end lost 0 bases, the J end lost 4 bases, and 10 bases lay between the germline ends. CDR1 is LGHDT, CDR2 YNNKEL, per germline (reference sequence). The CDR3, as DNA: TGTGCCAGCAGCCAAGATCGGGCAGCTTACGAGCAGTACTTC. Its protein product is CASSQDRAAYEQYF.

V usage is TRBV28 and J usage is TRBJ2-5, with TRBD1 identical over 7 bases. V lost 6 bases to trimming and J lost 0 bases; unmatched junction nucleotides: 4. This CDR3 has 14 amino acids. The germline V gene has CDR1 MDHEN and CDR2 SYDVKM. Here the CDR3 DNA reads TGTGCCAGCAGGGGGACAGTTGACCAAGAGACCCAGTACTTC. This sequence encodes CASRGTVDQETQYF. Using reference TRBV28 and TRBJ2-5 for the parts outside the CDR3, the full variable domain is DVKVTQSSRYLVKRTGEKVFLECVQDMDHENMFWYRQDPGLGLRLIYFSYDVKMKEKGDIPEGYSVSREKKERFSLILESASTNQTSMYLCASRGTVDQETQYFGPGTRLLVL.

The gene calls are TRBV5-1 and TRBJ2-7; 7 positions agree with TRBD1. V was pared by 6 bases and J by 1 base, with 4 bases of the junction left unmatched. Germline V gene lookup returns CDR1 SGHRS and CDR2 YFSETQ. The CDR3 runs to 13 residues. The CDR3 spells CASTRDRSYEQYF. CDR3 sequence (DNA): TGCGCCAGCACTAGGGACAGATCCTACGAGCAGTACTTC. The entire variable domain, with the rest obtained from reference TRBV5-1 and TRBJ2-7, is as follows: KAGVTQTPRYLIKTRGQQVTLSCSPISGHRSVSWYQQTPGQGLQFLFEYFSETQRNKGNFPGRFSGRQFSNSRSEMNVSTLELGDSALYLCASTRDRSYEQYFGPGTRLTVT.

The chain links TRBV3-1 (or the pseudogene TRBV3-2) to TRBJ1-1, with a possible D match to TRBD1 (5 bases). The CDR3 is 12 amino acids. The V gene's germline CDR1 is LGHDT and CDR2 YNNKEL (reference sequence). The germline V and J ends were trimmed by 1 base and 8 bases, with 8 bases remaining between them. DNA of the CDR3: TGTGCCAGCAGCCAAGTCTCAGGGGAAGCTTTCTTT. Translation: CASSQVSGEAFF.

J is TRBJ1-5 and V is TRBV4-1, with 8 nucleotides matching TRBD1. Germline lookup yields CDR1 MGHRA and CDR2 YSYEKL. This CDR3 has 13 amino acids. With 4 bases clipped from V and 11 bases from J, the junction kept 7 bases outside the gene matches. CDR3 bases: TGCGCCAGCAGCCCACCGTCGGGACAGGCCCAGCATTTT. This sequence encodes CASSPPSGQAQHF.

The chain recombines TRBV11-3 with TRBJ2-1; D gene uncertain. Germline V gene lookup returns CDR1 SGHNT and CDR2 YENEEA. The CDR3 totals 11 residues. V lost 3 bases and J 8 bases, leaving 5 bases between the germline ends. The CDR3 reads CASSLGYEQFF. For the CDR3, the DNA is TGTGCCAGCAGCTTGGGGTATGAGCAGTTCTTC.

The rearrangement joins TRBV5-1 to TRBJ2-3; tentatively, D is TRBD1 (5 bases). Trimming took 2 bases from V and 6 from J, leaving 16 bases between them. The germline gives CDR1 SGHRS, CDR2 YFSETQ. The CDR3 loop spans 15 amino acids. CDR3 in DNA: TGCGCCAGCAGCTTAAGGGGCATGGCACTCGATACGCAGTATTTT. Translation: CASSLRGMALDTQYF.

The V call is TRBV11-2, the J call TRBJ1-1; 8 nucleotides agree with TRBD1. The CDR3 totals 16 residues. The trim removed 2 bases at V and 1 base at J, leaving 6 bases unmatched. Germline CDR1 and CDR2: SGHAT and FQNNGV. CDR3 DNA sequence: TGTGCCAGCAGCTTAAGGACAGGGAGGGGGAACACTGAAGCTTTCTTT. Protein: CASSLRTGRGNTEAFF.

In its sample, this clone was seen once. The chain uses TRBV5-1 and TRBJ2-1, with 10 bases lining up with TRBD2. V shed 3 bases and J 9 bases; nucleotides not matched to a gene: 15. CDR1 and CDR2 (germline): SGHRS, YFSETQ. CDR3 length: 17 amino acids. The CDR3 is CASSSQLAGGRTGEQFF. The CDR3, as DNA: TGCGCCAGCAGCTCCCAATTAGCGGGAGGTAGGACTGGTGAGCAGTTCTTC.

The chain couples TRBV19 to TRBJ2-2, with 8 nucleotides matching TRBD1. The CDR3 consists of 16 residues. The V segment lost 6 bases and the J segment 7 bases; nucleotides outside the gene matches: 13. CDR1 and CDR2 from the germline V gene are LNHDA and SQIVND (reference sequence). The CDR3 here is CASSPRGQLGGGELFF. CDR3 nucleotides: TGTGCCAGTAGCCCCAGGGGGCAGTTAGGAGGCGGGGAGCTGTTTTTT.

This chain uses TRBV6-6 with TRBJ2-7; D is unresolved. The CDR3 is made up of 12 amino acids. Trimming left V 2 bases short and J 2 bases short, with 4 bases between. Germline V CDR1 and CDR2: MNHNY, SVGAGI (reference sequence). The DNA for the CDR3 is TGTGCCAGCAGTTACACCCCCTACGAGCAGTACTTC. This encodes CASSYTPYEQYF.

This chain links TRBV28 with TRBJ1-2; TRBD1 might be the D (5 bases). The germline gives CDR1 MDHEN, CDR2 SYDVKM. Between the trimmed V and J ends, which lost 6 bases and 4 bases, there was a span of 21 bases. CDR3 size: 16 residues. CDR3 coding DNA: TGTGCCAGCAGCTTCGGGGGAGGGACCGTAGGCTATGGCTACACCTTC. The encoded protein is CASSFGGGTVGYGYTF.

The rearrangement links TRBV2 to TRBJ2-3; D is possibly TRBD2 (6 bases). CDR1 is SNHLY and CDR2 is FYNNEI in the germline V gene. The CDR3 runs 14 residues. Trimming removed 4 bases from V and 6 bases from J, with 14 bases in between. The CDR3 DNA reads TGTGCCAGCAGTGTGTGGCGGGGCGGGGATACGCAGTATTTT. Amino acid sequence: CASSVWRGGDTQYF.

This chain links TRBV28 with TRBJ2-5; TRBD1 matches at 11 bases. The germline CDR1 and CDR2 sequences are MDHEN and SYDVKM. J was trimmed by 5 bases and V by 5 bases; bases with no gene match: 10. This CDR3 contains 16 residues. CDR3 sequence reads: CASSLRTGGVQETQYF. In DNA form, the CDR3 reads TGTGCCAGCAGTCTACGGACAGGGGGCGTTCAGGAGACCCAGTACTTC.

This rearrangement joins TRBV15 to TRBJ2-5, with TRBD2 as a possible D gene (5 bases). Germline V gives CDR1 LNHNV, CDR2 YYDKDF (reference sequence). The CDR3 runs to 16 residues. V shed 1 base and J shed 0 bases, with 12 bases lying between them. DNA of the CDR3: TGTGCCACCAGCAGAGGAGCGCGGGCAAACCAAGAGACCCAGTACTTC. Translation gives CATSRGARANQETQYF.

The V and J genes are TRBV5-6 and TRBJ1-4; D perhaps matches TRBD1 (5 bases). The V end was cut by 4 bases, the J end by 7 bases, with 14 bases between. This CDR3 comprises 14 residues. Germline CDR1 is SGHDT and CDR2 is YYEEEE. The CDR3 region has the DNA TGTGCCAGCAGCCAGCGGGGGGTCGGTGAAAAACTGTTTTTT. Amino acids: CASSQRGVGEKLFF.

The chain uses TRBV11-2 and TRBJ2-7, with D possibly matching TRBD2 (5 bases). Germline V gene lookup returns CDR1 SGHAT and CDR2 FQNNGV. The CDR3 is 14 residues long. The V end was cut by 6 bases, the J end by 6 bases, with 18 bases between. The CDR3 loop reads CASSPMRSGIEQYF. As DNA, the CDR3 is TGTGCCAGCAGTCCGATGCGATCGGGGATCGAGCAGTACTTC.

This chain uses TRBV3-1 (or the pseudogene TRBV3-2) with TRBJ2-3, with 7 bases fitting TRBD2. The germline gives CDR1 LGHDT, CDR2 YNNKEL (reference sequence). This CDR3 spans 14 amino acids. Trimming cost V 1 base and J 6 bases; bases outside gene matches: 4. The CDR3, as DNA: TGTGCCAGCAGCCAAGGAGCGGGGACGGATACGCAGTATTTT. Amino acid sequence: CASSQGAGTDTQYF.